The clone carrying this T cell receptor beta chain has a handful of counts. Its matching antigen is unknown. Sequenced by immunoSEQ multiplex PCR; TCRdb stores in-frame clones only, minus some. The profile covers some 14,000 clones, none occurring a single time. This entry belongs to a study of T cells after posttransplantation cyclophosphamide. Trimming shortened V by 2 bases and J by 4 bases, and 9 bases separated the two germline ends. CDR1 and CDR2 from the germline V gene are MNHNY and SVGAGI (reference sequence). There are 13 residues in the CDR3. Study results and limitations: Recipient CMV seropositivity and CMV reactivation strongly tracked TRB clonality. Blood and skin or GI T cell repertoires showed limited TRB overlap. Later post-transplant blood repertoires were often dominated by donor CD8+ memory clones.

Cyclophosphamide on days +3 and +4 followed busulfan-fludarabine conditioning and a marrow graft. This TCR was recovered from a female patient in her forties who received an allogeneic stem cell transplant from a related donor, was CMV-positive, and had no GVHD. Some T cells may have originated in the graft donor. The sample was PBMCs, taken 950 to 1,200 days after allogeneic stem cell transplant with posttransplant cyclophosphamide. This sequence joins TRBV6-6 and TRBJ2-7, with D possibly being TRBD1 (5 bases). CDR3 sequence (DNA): TGTGCCAGCAGTTACCCGACAGTTTACGAGCAGTACTTC. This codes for CASSYPTVYEQYF.